What follows describes a single T cell receptor (beta chain). Antigen: not known. Between the trimmed V and J ends, which lost 0 bases and 2 bases, there was a span of 18 bases. The CDR3 is made up of 17 amino acids. Germline lookup yields CDR1 DFQATT and CDR2 SNEGSKA (reference sequence). These data belong to a study of CD8 T cells in Susac syndrome. Findings of the study overall: It was acknowledged in the study that the number of individuals who were included in its TCR sequencing and HLA analysis was relatively small.

Reverse transcription of roughly 0.5 to 1 ug RNA was carried out with random hexamers. Coverage of TCR beta CDR3 amplification by immunoSEQ multiplex PCR extended to 54 Vbeta and 13 Jbeta. A single record per CDR3 protein comes from TCRdb applying MiXCR to the immunoSEQ multiplex PCR reads. The sample includes 250,000 to 300,000 distinct CDR3 sequences, 70% to 90% of them seen just once. The chain has TRBV20-1 and TRBJ2-3; tentatively, D is TRBD2 (5 bases). The sample was CD8+ T cells from PBMCs. The source of this sequence is a human donor with multiple sclerosis. The chain's CDR3 is CSARDLGESVPTDTQYF. The CDR3, as DNA: TGCAGTGCTAGAGATCTCGGGGAATCTGTGCCCACAGATACGCAGTATTTT.